This TCR beta chain was captured by sequencing in a study of technical replicates of blood from a few donors. TCRdb's table, derived via immunoSEQ multiplex PCR, lists solely in-frame clones and lacks some. This table has 85,000 to 100,000 clones, 95% appearing once. The CDR3 has 14 amino acids. Trimming took 7 bases from V and 4 from J; bases not matched to a gene: 5. From germline, CDR1 is SNHLY and CDR2 FYNNEI. This clone has just one count. Specimen: T cells isolated from PBMCs. V and J are TRBV2 and TRBJ2-7; 12 bases match TRBD2. The sequence derives from a human donor in good health. Written as DNA, the CDR3 is TGTGCCAGCAACCGACTAGCGGGAGTGTACGAGCAGTACTTC. Protein sequence: CASNRLAGVYEQYF.